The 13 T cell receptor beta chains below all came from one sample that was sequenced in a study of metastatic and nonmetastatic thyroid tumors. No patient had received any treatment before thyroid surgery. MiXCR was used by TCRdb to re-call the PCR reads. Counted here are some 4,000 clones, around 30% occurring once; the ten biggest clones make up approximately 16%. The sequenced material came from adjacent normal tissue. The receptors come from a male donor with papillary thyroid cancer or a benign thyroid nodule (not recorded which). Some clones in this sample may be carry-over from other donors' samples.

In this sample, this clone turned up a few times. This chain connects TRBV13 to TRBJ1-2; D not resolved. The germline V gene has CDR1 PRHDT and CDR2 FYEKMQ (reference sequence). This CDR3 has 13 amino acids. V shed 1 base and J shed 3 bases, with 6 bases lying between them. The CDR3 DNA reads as TGTGCCAGCAGCTTAGAAGCACACTATGGCTACACCTTC. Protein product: CASSLEAHYGYTF.

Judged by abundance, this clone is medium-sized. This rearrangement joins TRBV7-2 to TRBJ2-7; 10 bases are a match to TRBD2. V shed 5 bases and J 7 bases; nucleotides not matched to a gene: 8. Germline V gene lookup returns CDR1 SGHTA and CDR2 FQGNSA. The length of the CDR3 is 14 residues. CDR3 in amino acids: CASSPGLAGEEQYF. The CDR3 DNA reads TGTGCCAGCAGCCCGGGGCTAGCGGGAGAAGAGCAGTACTTC.

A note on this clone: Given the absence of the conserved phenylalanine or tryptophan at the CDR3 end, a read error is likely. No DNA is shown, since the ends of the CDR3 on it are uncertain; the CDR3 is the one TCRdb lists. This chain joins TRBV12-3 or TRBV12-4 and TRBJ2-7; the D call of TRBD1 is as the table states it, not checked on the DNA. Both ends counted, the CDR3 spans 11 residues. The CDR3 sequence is CASSRRTGEYT.

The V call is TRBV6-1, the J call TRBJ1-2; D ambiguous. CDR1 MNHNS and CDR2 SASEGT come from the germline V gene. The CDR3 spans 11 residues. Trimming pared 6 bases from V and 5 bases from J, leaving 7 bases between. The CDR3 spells CASSPKYGYTF. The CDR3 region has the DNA TGTGCCAGCAGCCCAAAATATGGCTACACCTTC.

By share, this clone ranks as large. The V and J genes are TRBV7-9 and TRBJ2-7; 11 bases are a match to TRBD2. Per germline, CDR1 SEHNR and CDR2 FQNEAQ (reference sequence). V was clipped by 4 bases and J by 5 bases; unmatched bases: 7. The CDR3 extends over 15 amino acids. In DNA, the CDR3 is TGTGCCAGCAGCTCTAGACTAGCGGGATGGGACGAGCAGTACTTC. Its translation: CASSSRLAGWDEQYF.

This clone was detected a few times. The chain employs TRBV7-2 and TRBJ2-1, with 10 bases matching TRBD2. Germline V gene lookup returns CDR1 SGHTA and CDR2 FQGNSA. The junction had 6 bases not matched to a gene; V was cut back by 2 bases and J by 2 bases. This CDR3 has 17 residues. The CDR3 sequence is CASSLLPGTSAYNEQFF. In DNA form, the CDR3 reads TGTGCCAGCAGCTTATTACCCGGGACTAGCGCCTACAATGAGCAGTTCTTC. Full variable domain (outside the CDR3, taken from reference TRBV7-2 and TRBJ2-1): GAGVSQSPSNKVTEKGKDVELRCDPISGHTALYWYRQSLGQGLEFLIYFQGNSAPDKSGLPSDRFSAERTGGSVSTLTIQRTQQEDSAVYLCASSLLPGTSAYNEQFFGPGTRLTVL.

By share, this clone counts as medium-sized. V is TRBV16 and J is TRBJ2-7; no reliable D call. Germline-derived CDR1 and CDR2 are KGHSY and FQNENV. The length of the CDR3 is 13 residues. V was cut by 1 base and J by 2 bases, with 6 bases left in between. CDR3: CASSQWITYEQYF. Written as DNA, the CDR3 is TGTGCCAGCAGCCAATGGATCACCTACGAGCAGTACTTC.

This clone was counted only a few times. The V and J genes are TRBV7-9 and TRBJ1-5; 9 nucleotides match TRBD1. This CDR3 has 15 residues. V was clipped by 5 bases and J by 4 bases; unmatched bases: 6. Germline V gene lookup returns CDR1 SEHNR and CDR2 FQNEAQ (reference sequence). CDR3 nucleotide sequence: TGTGCCAGCAGCAACCGGGACAGGGTTAATCAGCCCCAGCATTTT. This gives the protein CASSNRDRVNQPQHF.

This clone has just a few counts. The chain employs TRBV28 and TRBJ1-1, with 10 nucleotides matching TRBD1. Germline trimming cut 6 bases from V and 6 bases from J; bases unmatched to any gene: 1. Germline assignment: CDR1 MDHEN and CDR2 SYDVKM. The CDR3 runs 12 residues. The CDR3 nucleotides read TGTGCCAGCAGGGGGACAGGGGCTGAAGCTTTCTTT. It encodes CASRGTGAEAFF.

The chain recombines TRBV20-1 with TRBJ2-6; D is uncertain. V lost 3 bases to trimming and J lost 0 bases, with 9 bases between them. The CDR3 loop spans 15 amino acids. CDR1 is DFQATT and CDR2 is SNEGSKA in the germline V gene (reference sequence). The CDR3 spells CSARSVSSGANVLTF. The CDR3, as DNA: TGCAGTGCTAGGAGCGTGAGCTCTGGGGCCAACGTCCTGACTTTC.

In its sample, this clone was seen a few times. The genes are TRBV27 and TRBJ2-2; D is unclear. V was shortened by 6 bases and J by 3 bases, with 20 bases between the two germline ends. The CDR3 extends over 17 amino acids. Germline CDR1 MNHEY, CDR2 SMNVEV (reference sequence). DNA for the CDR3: TGTGCCAGCAGGGATGGGCAGGCAATAGTGGACACCGGGGAGCTGTTTTTT. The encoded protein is CASRDGQAIVDTGELFF.

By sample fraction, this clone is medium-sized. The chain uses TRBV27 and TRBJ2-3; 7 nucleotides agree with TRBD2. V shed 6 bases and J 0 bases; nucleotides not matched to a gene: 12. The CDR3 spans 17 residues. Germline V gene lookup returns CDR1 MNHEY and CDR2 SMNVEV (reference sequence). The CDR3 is CASSADTGGQSTDTQYF. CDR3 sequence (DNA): TGTGCCAGCAGCGCCGATACGGGAGGACAAAGCACAGATACGCAGTATTTT.

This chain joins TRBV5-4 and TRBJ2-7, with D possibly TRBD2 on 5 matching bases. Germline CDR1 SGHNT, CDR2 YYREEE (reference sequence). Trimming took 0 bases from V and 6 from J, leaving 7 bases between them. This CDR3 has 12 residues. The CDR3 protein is CASSLGGSEQYF. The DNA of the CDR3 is TGTGCCAGCAGCTTGGGAGGGTCCGAGCAGTACTTC. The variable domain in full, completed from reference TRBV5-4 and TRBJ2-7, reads ETGVTQSPTHLIKTRGQQVTLRCSSQSGHNTVSWYQQALGQGPQFIFQYYREEENGRGNFPPRFSGLQFPNYSSELNVNALELDDSALYLCASSLGGSEQYFGPGTRLTVT.